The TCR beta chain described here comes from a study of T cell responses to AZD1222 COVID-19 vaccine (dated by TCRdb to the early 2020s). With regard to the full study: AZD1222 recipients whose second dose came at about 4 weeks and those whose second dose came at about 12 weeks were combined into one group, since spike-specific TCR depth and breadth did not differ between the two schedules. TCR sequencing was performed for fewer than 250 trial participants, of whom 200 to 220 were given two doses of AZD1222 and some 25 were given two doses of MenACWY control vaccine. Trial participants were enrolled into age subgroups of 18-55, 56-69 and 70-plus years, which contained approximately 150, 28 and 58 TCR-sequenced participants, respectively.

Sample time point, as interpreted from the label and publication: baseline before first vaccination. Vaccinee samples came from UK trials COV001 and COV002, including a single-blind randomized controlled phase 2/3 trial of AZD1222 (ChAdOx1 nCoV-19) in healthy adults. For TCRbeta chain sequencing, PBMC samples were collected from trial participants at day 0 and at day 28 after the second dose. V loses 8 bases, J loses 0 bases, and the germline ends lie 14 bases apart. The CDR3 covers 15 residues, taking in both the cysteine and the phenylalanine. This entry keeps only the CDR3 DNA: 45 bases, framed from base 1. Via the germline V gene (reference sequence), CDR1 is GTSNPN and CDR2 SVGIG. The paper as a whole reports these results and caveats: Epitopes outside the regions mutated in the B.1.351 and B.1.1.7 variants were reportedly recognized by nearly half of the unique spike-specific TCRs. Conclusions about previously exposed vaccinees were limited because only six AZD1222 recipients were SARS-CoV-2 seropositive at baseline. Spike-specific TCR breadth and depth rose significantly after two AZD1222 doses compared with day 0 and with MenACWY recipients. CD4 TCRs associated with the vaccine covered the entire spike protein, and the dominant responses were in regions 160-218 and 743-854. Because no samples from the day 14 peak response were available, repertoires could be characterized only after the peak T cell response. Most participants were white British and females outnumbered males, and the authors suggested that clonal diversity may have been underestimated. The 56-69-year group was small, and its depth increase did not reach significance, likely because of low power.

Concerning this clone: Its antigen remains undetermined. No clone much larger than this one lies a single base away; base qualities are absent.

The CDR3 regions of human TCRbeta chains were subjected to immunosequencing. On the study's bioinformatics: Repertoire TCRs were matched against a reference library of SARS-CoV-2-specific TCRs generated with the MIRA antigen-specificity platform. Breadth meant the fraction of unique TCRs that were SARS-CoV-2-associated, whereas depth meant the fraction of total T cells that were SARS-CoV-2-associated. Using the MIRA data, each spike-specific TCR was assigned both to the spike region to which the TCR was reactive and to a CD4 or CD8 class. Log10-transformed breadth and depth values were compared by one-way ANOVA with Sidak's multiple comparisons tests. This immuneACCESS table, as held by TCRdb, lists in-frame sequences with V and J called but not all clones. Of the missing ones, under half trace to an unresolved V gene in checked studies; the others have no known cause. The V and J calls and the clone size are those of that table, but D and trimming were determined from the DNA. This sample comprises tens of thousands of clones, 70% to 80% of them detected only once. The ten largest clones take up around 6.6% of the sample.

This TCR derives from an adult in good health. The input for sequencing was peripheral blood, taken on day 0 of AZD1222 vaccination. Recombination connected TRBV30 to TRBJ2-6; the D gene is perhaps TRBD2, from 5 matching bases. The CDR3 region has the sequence CAGSTGGSGANVLTF. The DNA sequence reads TGTGCCGGATCCACCGGAGGCTCTGGGGCCAACGTCCTGACTTTC.